The 24 T cell receptor beta chains listed next were all sequenced from one sample in a study of control samples from healthy donors and cancer patients. This table comes from immunoSEQ multiplex PCR, and its TCRdb copy is limited to in-frame clones, with some not included. This table holds about 150,000 clones, over 85% found once. The sequenced material came from blood. Receptor source: a man between 18 and 35 years old in good health.

J is TRBJ2-7 and V is TRBV9, with 12 positions matching TRBD2. The CDR3 is made up of 17 amino acids. The germline V gene encodes CDR1 SGDLS and CDR2 YYNGEE. Trimming took 4 bases from V and 0 from J; bases not matched to a gene: 8. CDR3 sequence: CASSPGLAGHNSYEQYF. Written as DNA, the CDR3 is TGTGCCAGCAGCCCAGGACTAGCGGGGCACAACTCCTACGAGCAGTACTTC.

This clone has only one observation. The chain has TRBV21-1 and TRBJ1-2; TRBD1 is the table's D call and was not checked against the DNA. TRBV21-1 is tagged as a pseudogene. The CDR3 contains 15 residues. CDR3 amino acids: CASSKYGRLHYGYTF. DNA of the CDR3: TGTGCCAGCAGCAAATATGGCCGCCTCCACTATGGCTACACCTTC.

The rearrangement links TRBV3-1 (or the pseudogene TRBV3-2) to TRBJ1-1; TRBD1 matches 12 bases. Germline lookup yields CDR1 LGHDT and CDR2 YNNKEL (reference sequence). The CDR3 extends over 17 amino acids. The V gene end was trimmed by 4 bases and the J gene end by 1 base; junction bases not matched to a gene: 7. CDR3 in amino acids: CASSLTGQGAWNTEAFF. The CDR3 nucleotides are TGTGCCAGCAGCCTAACGGGACAGGGGGCATGGAACACTGAAGCTTTCTTT.

The V and J genes are TRBV7-6 and TRBJ2-7; D may match TRBD1 or TRBD2 (5 bases each). CDR1 is SGHVS and CDR2 is FNYEAQ in the germline V gene. Trimming removed 5 bases at V and 0 bases at J, with 20 bases between. There are 17 residues in the CDR3. The CDR3 DNA reads as TGTGCCAGCAGCCCAACCCCGGGACCCGATTTCTCCTACGAGCAGTACTTC. This gives the protein CASSPTPGPDFSYEQYF.

This rearrangement joins TRBV9 to TRBJ2-3, with D perhaps being TRBD1 or TRBD2 (5 bases each). The germline V gene has CDR1 SGDLS and CDR2 YYNGEE. V was shortened by 4 bases and J by 5 bases, with 14 bases between the two germline ends. CDR3 size: 14 residues. The CDR3 DNA reads TGTGCCAGCAGCAGACGGGACGGGCTAGATACGCAGTATTTT. Translation: CASSRRDGLDTQYF. Together with reference TRBV9 and TRBJ2-3, the CDR3 gives the full variable domain: DSGVTQTPKHLITATGQRVTLRCSPRSGDLSVYWYQQSLDQGLQFLIQYYNGEERAKGNILERFSAQQFPDLHSELNLSSLELGDSALYFCASSRRDGLDTQYFGPGTRLTVL.

The gene calls are TRBV9 and TRBJ1-2, with D perhaps TRBD1 (6 bases). Trimming left V 7 bases short and J 6 bases short, with 13 bases between. This CDR3 spans 12 amino acids. Germline-derived CDR1 and CDR2 are SGDLS and YYNGEE. Here the CDR3 DNA reads TGTGCCAGCTGGCGGACAGCTCATGGCTACACCTTC. Translated: CASWRTAHGYTF.

The chain recombines TRBV7-2 with TRBJ2-7; no reliable D call. CDR1 is SGHTA, CDR2 FQGNSA, per germline. V lost 3 bases, J lost 2 bases, and 20 bases lay in between. The length of the CDR3 is 17 residues. Written as DNA, the CDR3 is TGTGCCAGCAGCTTGGCTGCTCGTAGCTCGCCTGCCTACGAGCAGTACTTC. Its translation: CASSLAARSSPAYEQYF.

The J gene is TRBJ2-1, the V gene TRBV6-2 or TRBV6-3, with a tentative D call TRBD1 (6 bases). Germline values: CDR1 MNHEY, CDR2 SVGEGT. Trimming left V 2 bases short and J 12 bases short, with 14 bases between. The CDR3 loop spans 13 amino acids. The CDR3 reads CASSYPQGRGQFF. For the CDR3, the DNA is TGTGCCAGCAGTTACCCCCAGGGCAGGGGGCAGTTCTTC.

The V call is TRBV5-4, the J call TRBJ1-1; TRBD1 agrees at 7 bases. The CDR3 runs 15 residues. V trimming: 2 bases; J trimming: 3 bases; junction bases outside the gene matches: 7. CDR1 and CDR2 (germline): SGHNT, YYREEE (reference sequence). In DNA, the CDR3 is TGTGCCAGCAGCTTAATCACAGGGGCTTACACTGAAGCTTTCTTT. It translates to CASSLITGAYTEAFF.

The chain uses TRBV7-6 and TRBJ2-3, with a tentative D call TRBD2 (6 bases). CDR1 and CDR2 from the germline V gene are SGHVS and FNYEAQ. Trimming removed 1 base at V and 1 base at J, with 9 bases between. CDR3 size: 15 residues. The CDR3 sequence: CASSLGWGGTDTQYF. CDR3 coding DNA: TGTGCCAGCAGCTTAGGTTGGGGGGGCACAGATACGCAGTATTTT. Together with reference TRBV7-6 and TRBJ2-3, the CDR3 gives the full variable domain: GAGVSQSPRYKVTKRGQDVALRCDPISGHVSLYWYRQALGQGPEFLTYFNYEAQQDKSGLPNDRFSAERPEGSISTLTIQRTEQRDSAMYRCASSLGWGGTDTQYFGPGTRLTVL.

The table lists this clone with a count of one. The chain recombines TRBV24-1 with TRBJ1-6, with 8 bases fitting TRBD1. The germline gives CDR1 KGHDR, CDR2 SFDVKD. This CDR3 spans 16 amino acids. V shed 6 bases, J shed 7 bases, and the junction held 10 bases outside the gene matches. The CDR3 spells CATSSNRGSGNSPLHF. The CDR3 coding sequence is TGTGCCACCAGTTCGAACAGGGGGTCCGGCAATTCACCCCTCCACTTT.

The chain uses TRBV5-1 and TRBJ2-2, with D tentatively TRBD1 (5 bases). This CDR3 comprises 17 residues. Trimming left V 0 bases short and J 6 bases short, with 18 bases between. Germline CDR1 is SGHRS and CDR2 is YFSETQ. Written as DNA, the CDR3 is TGCGCCAGCAGCTTGGATGGGGCAGGGATGTTGGCCGGGGAGCTGTTTTTT. This translates into CASSLDGAGMLAGELFF.

The V and J genes are TRBV5-4 and TRBJ2-1, with 8 bases fitting TRBD2. V lost 7 bases to trimming and J lost 2 bases; unmatched junction nucleotides: 5. Germline CDR1 is SGHNT and CDR2 is YYREEE (reference sequence). The CDR3 runs 14 residues. The CDR3 region has the DNA TGTGCCAGCCGGGGGGGTACGACCTACAATGAGCAGTTCTTC. This gives the protein CASRGGTTYNEQFF.

This clone turned up a few times. This chain connects TRBV19 to TRBJ2-1, with 12 bases aligning to TRBD2. V lost 5 bases and J lost 4; bases outside the gene matches: 3. This CDR3 is 15 amino acids long. Germline assignment: CDR1 LNHDA and CDR2 SQIVND (reference sequence). The CDR3 is CASSATSGSYNEQFF. Written as DNA, the CDR3 is TGTGCCAGTAGTGCGACTAGCGGGAGTTACAATGAGCAGTTCTTC.

The chain links TRBV9 to TRBJ1-2, with no clear D. Germline loops: CDR1 SGDLS, CDR2 YYNGEE. V was shortened by 2 bases and J by 2 bases, with 10 bases between the two germline ends. The CDR3 totals 14 residues. CDR3 protein: CASSVTSGNYGYTF. The CDR3 coding sequence is TGTGCCAGCAGCGTCACTTCCGGGAACTATGGCTACACCTTC.

This clone was seen a single time. The gene calls are TRBV19 and TRBJ1-5; D is ambiguous. Trimming took off 3 bases at V and 0 bases at J, with 6 bases between the two ends. The germline V gene has CDR1 LNHDA and CDR2 SQIVND (reference sequence). This CDR3 region has 14 residues. CDR3 residues: CASSIFSSNQPQHF. In nucleotides, the CDR3 is TGTGCCAGTAGTATTTTTAGTAGCAATCAGCCCCAGCATTTT.

The V call is TRBV11-1, the J call TRBJ2-3; D tentatively reads TRBD1 or TRBD2 (6 bases each). V was trimmed by 5 bases and J by 6 bases, leaving 18 bases between them. The germline gives CDR1 SGHAT, CDR2 FQDESV (reference sequence). The CDR3 spans 15 residues. The CDR3 region is CASSLRLGGADTQYF. In DNA form, the CDR3 reads TGTGCCAGCAGCCTGCGACTAGGGGGAGCGGATACGCAGTATTTT.

V is TRBV5-4 and J is TRBJ2-7; D remains unclear. The germline V gene has CDR1 SGHNT and CDR2 YYREEE (reference sequence). This CDR3 has 13 residues. With 3 bases removed from V and 6 bases from J, the gap between germline ends came to 13 bases. This CDR3 is CASSWSSLGEQYF. In nucleotides, the CDR3 is TGTGCCAGCAGCTGGAGCTCCCTGGGCGAGCAGTACTTC.

V usage is TRBV30 and J usage is TRBJ1-2; D may be TRBD1 (6 bases). The V gene lost 7 bases and the J gene lost 2 bases, with 14 bases spanning the gap. Germline V gives CDR1 GTSNPN, CDR2 SVGIG (reference sequence). The CDR3 loop spans 13 amino acids. This CDR3 is CASTSGGNYGYTF. As DNA, the CDR3 is TGTGCCTCAACCAGCGGGGGCAACTATGGCTACACCTTC. The full variable domain, rest sourced from reference TRBV30 and TRBJ1-2, is SQTIHQWPATLVQPVGSPLSLECTVEGTSNPNLYWYRQAAGRGLQLLFYSVGIGQISSEVPQNLSASRPQDRQFILSSKKLLLSDSGFYLCASTSGGNYGYTFGSGTRLTVV.

The V gene is TRBV7-8, the J gene TRBJ2-5, with 11 bases fitting TRBD2. The length of the CDR3 is 17 residues. The V segment lost 10 bases and the J segment 1 base; nucleotides outside the gene matches: 14. Germline assignment: CDR1 SGHVS and CDR2 FQNEAQ. The CDR3 is CATKRVGTSGPQETQYF. DNA of the CDR3: TGTGCCACCAAACGGGTCGGGACTAGCGGACCCCAAGAGACCCAGTACTTC.

This chain joins TRBV6-5 and TRBJ1-1; 10 nucleotides match TRBD1. The length of the CDR3 is 15 residues. J was trimmed by 5 bases and V by 6 bases; bases with no gene match: 9. CDR1 MNHEY and CDR2 SVGAGI come from the germline V gene. CDR3 coding DNA: TGTGCCAGCAGGCACGGACAGGGGGATGGAACTGAAGCTTTCTTT. Translation: CASRHGQGDGTEAFF.

CDR3 residues: CASSQEGDPHVETQYF. The CDR3 region has the DNA TGTGCCAGCAGCCAAGAAGGGGACCCACACGTGGAGACCCAGTACTTC. The rearrangement links TRBV3-1 (or the pseudogene TRBV3-2) to TRBJ2-5; D possibly uses TRBD1 or TRBD2 (5 bases each). CDR1 is LGHDT, CDR2 YNNKEL, per germline (reference sequence). The CDR3 extends over 16 amino acids. V lost 0 bases and J 5 bases, leaving 16 bases between the germline ends.

The V and J genes are TRBV23-1 and TRBJ2-3; possible D gene TRBD2, 5 bases. TRBV23-1 is an ORF for which the function is uncertain. The CDR3 covers 16 residues. Trimming took off 4 bases at V and 2 bases at J, with 16 bases between the two ends. CDR3 in amino acids: CASSPPPGSYTDTQYF. CDR3 DNA sequence: TGCGCCAGCAGTCCCCCCCCGGGGTCCTACACAGATACGCAGTATTTT.

The genes are TRBV28 and TRBJ2-3; possibly TRBD1 for D (7 bases). Germline V gives CDR1 MDHEN, CDR2 SYDVKM. The CDR3 spans 16 residues. V was pared by 3 bases and J by 9 bases, with 22 bases between. CDR3 sequence (DNA): TGTGCCAGCAGTTTGAGGTATAGCGGATCACAGGGGACGCAGTATTTT. This sequence encodes CASSLRYSGSQGTQYF.